Presented here are 19 T cell receptor beta chains from one specimen sequenced in a study of Ad26.COV2.S vaccination and SARS-CoV-2 variants. This table comes from immunoSEQ multiplex PCR, and its TCRdb copy is limited to in-frame clones, with some not included. The repertoire consists of approximately 140,000 clones, with 80% to 90% occurring once and the leading ten covering 5%. The sequencing used peripheral blood, collected after recovery from COVID-19. Receptor source: a human donor who had recovered from COVID-19.

This clone is a singleton in its sample. The chain combines TRBV30 with TRBJ1-5; D ambiguous. The CDR3 length is 12 residues. Germline V gene data show CDR1 as GTSNPN and CDR2 as SVGIG (reference sequence). The V end was cut by 1 base, the J end by 4 bases, with 5 bases between. The CDR3 DNA is TGTGCCTGGAGTGATACTAATCAGCCCCAGCATTTT. It specifies CAWSDTNQPQHF.

The J gene is TRBJ2-1, the V gene TRBV11-2; D is tentatively TRBD1 or TRBD2 (5 bases each). The CDR3 sequence is 16 residues long. The V and J ends lost 0 bases and 2 bases respectively, with 11 bases between them. The germline V gene has CDR1 SGHAT and CDR2 FQNNGV. CDR3 region: CASSLDQGTPYNEQFF. The CDR3 bases are TGTGCCAGCAGCTTAGATCAAGGGACCCCCTACAATGAGCAGTTCTTC. The variable domain in full, completed from reference TRBV11-2 and TRBJ2-1, reads EAGVAQSPRYKIIEKRQSVAFWCNPISGHATLYWYQQILGQGPKLLIQFQNNGVVDDSQLPKDRFSAERLKGVDSTLKIQPAKLEDSAVYLCASSLDQGTPYNEQFFGPGTRLTVL.

This chain joins TRBV6-5 and TRBJ1-5; D not resolved. Germline loops: CDR1 MNHEY, CDR2 SVGAGI. With 4 bases removed from V and 6 bases from J, the gap between germline ends came to 10 bases. This CDR3 has 13 amino acids. The CDR3 here is CASSLGISQPQHF. CDR3 nucleotides: TGTGCCAGCAGTTTAGGGATTTCTCAGCCCCAGCATTTT.

The J gene is TRBJ2-1, the V gene TRBV28; 7 nucleotides match TRBD2. Germline V gene lookup returns CDR1 MDHEN and CDR2 SYDVKM. V shed 4 bases, J shed 6 bases, and the junction held 12 bases outside the gene matches. This CDR3 has 16 residues. This chain's CDR3 is CASSSTGGGGFNEQFF. CDR3 DNA sequence: TGTGCCAGCAGTTCCACGGGCGGGGGAGGTTTCAATGAGCAGTTCTTC.

In this sample, this clone turned up once. This chain links TRBV5-4 with TRBJ2-3; 9 positions agree with TRBD1. The CDR3 has 15 residues. After removal of 7 bases from V and 0 bases from J, the junction contained 6 bases not matched to a gene. The germline gives CDR1 SGHNT, CDR2 YYREEE (reference sequence). This CDR3 reads CASPGTGPSTDTQYF. In nucleotides, the CDR3 is TGTGCCAGCCCTGGGACAGGGCCTAGCACAGATACGCAGTATTTT.

The rearrangement uses TRBV5-1 and TRBJ1-6; D is uncertain. CDR3 size: 14 residues. Trimming removed 0 bases at V and 9 bases at J, with 10 bases between. Germline CDR1 and CDR2: SGHRS and YFSETQ. CDR3 sequence (DNA): TGCGCCAGCAGCTTGGAGCACGATAGTTCACCCCTCCACTTT. Protein: CASSLEHDSSPLHF.

The V and J genes are TRBV11-2 and TRBJ2-7; D remains unclear. CDR1 SGHAT and CDR2 FQNNGV come from the germline V gene. There are 12 residues in the CDR3. V was pared by 4 bases and J by 4 bases, with 8 bases between. CDR3 protein: CASSSFRYEQYF. The CDR3 DNA reads TGTGCCAGCAGCTCCTTTCGGTACGAGCAGTACTTC.

This sequence joins TRBV5-4 and TRBJ2-1; D is undetermined. With 0 bases removed from V and 8 bases from J, the gap between germline ends came to 6 bases. CDR3 length: 12 amino acids. From germline, CDR1 is SGHNT and CDR2 YYREEE (reference sequence). DNA for the CDR3: TGTGCCAGCAGCTTGGAGCGCCATGAGCAGTTCTTC. It is translated as CASSLERHEQFF.

In its sample, this clone was seen a few times. The V gene is TRBV28, the J gene TRBJ2-1; D is uncertain. Trimming stripped 5 bases from V and 6 bases from J, with 8 bases between. CDR1 and CDR2 (germline): MDHEN, SYDVKM. The CDR3 sequence is 12 residues long. CDR3 in amino acids: CASSIIRNEQFF. The CDR3 DNA reads as TGTGCCAGCAGTATAATTCGCAATGAGCAGTTCTTC.

This clone occurred a few times. This chain joins TRBV7-9 and TRBJ1-4; D may be TRBD1 (6 bases). Germline V gene lookup returns CDR1 SEHNR and CDR2 FQNEAQ (reference sequence). V was clipped by 3 bases and J by 6 bases, with 17 bases between them. The CDR3 totals 16 residues. CDR3 in amino acids: CASSFGGDRSYEKLFF. Here the CDR3 DNA reads TGTGCCAGCAGCTTCGGGGGAGACAGGTCTTATGAAAAACTGTTTTTT.

The chain couples TRBV5-6 to TRBJ2-7; D is unresolved. This CDR3 is built from 11 residues. Between the trimmed V and J ends, which lost 3 bases and 3 bases, there was a span of 4 bases. In germline, CDR1 is SGHDT, CDR2 YYEEEE. The CDR3, as DNA: TGTGCCAGCAGCTCCGACTACGAGCAGTACTTC. Its translation: CASSSDYEQYF.

This chain joins TRBV14 and TRBJ2-1, with TRBD1 as a possible D gene (6 bases). Germline V gene sequence: CDR1 SGHDN, CDR2 FVKESK. V dropped 3 bases and J dropped 1 base, with 7 bases sitting between them. CDR3 length: 14 residues. In DNA form, the CDR3 reads TGTGCCAGCAGCCACAGGGGTTCCTACAATGAGCAGTTCTTC. Translating gives CASSHRGSYNEQFF.

The chain uses TRBV10-2 and TRBJ1-2, with 8 bases aligning to TRBD1. Germline V lookup: CDR1 WSHSY, CDR2 SAAADI. This CDR3 region has 13 residues. The V and J ends lost 2 bases and 8 bases, in that order; junction bases with no gene match: 4. This CDR3 is CASSEPGTGGYTF. CDR3 nucleotide sequence: TGCGCCAGCAGTGAGCCAGGGACAGGAGGCTACACCTTC.

The chain uses TRBV28 and TRBJ2-7, with D perhaps assigned TRBD1 or TRBD2 (5 bases each). Trimming took off 5 bases at V and 5 bases at J, with 16 bases between the two ends. Germline values: CDR1 MDHEN, CDR2 SYDVKM. This CDR3 contains 14 residues. CDR3 sequence reads: CASSPSLGRDEQYF. DNA for the CDR3: TGTGCCAGCAGTCCGTCTCTGGGACGGGACGAGCAGTACTTC.

The J gene is TRBJ2-7, the V gene TRBV2; 9 nucleotides line up with TRBD1. The CDR3 totals 13 residues. Germline CDR1 and CDR2: SNHLY and FYNNEI. The trim removed 7 bases at V and 6 bases at J, leaving 7 bases unmatched. The CDR3 is CASMRQGGSEQYF. The CDR3 coding sequence is TGTGCCAGCATGAGACAGGGGGGGAGCGAGCAGTACTTC.

The V gene is TRBV2, the J gene TRBJ2-5; no firm D call. This CDR3 comprises 11 residues. With 3 bases removed from V and 5 bases from J, the gap between germline ends came to 4 bases. The germline gives CDR1 SNHLY, CDR2 FYNNEI. In DNA form, the CDR3 reads TGTGCCAGCAGTGAGGTTGAGACCCAGTACTTC. This codes for CASSEVETQYF.

The rearrangement links TRBV28 to TRBJ2-7; the D gene is possibly TRBD2 (6 bases). This CDR3 spans 15 amino acids. The germline CDR1 and CDR2 sequences are MDHEN and SYDVKM. With 7 bases removed from V and 9 bases from J, the gap between germline ends came to 25 bases. This CDR3 is CASMVSGRASGGQYF. The CDR3 nucleotides read TGTGCCAGCATGGTCAGTGGAAGGGCCTCCGGGGGGCAGTACTTC.

This sequence joins TRBV5-4 and TRBJ1-2, with 10 bases fitting TRBD1. V shed 4 bases and J 13 bases; nucleotides not matched to a gene: 13. CDR1 and CDR2 from the germline V gene are SGHNT and YYREEE (reference sequence). The CDR3 length is 14 residues. CDR3 DNA sequence: TGTGCCAGCAGCCCCCCAGGGACAGGGGCCGCCGGCACCTTC. Translating it yields CASSPPGTGAAGTF.

The rearrangement joins TRBV9 to TRBJ1-1; D gene ambiguous. The CDR3 loop spans 14 amino acids. Between the trimmed V and J ends, which lost 2 bases and 11 bases, there was a span of 19 bases. Germline CDR1 reads SGDLS; CDR2 reads YYNGEE. This CDR3 reads CASSVGSETFEAFF. Here the CDR3 DNA reads TGTGCCAGCAGCGTGGGGTCGGAAACTTTCGAGGCTTTCTTT.